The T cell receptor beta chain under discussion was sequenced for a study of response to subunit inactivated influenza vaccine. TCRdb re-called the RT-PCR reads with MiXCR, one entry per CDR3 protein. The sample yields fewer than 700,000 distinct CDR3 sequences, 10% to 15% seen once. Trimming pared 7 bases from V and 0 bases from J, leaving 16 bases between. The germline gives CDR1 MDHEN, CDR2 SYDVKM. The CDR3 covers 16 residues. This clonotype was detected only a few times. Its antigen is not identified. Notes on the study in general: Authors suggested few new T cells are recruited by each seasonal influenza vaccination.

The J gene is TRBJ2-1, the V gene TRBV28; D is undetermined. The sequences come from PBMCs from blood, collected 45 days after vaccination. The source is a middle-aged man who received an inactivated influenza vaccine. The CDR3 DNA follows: TGTGCCAGCATTCCCCCCGGCGCTCACTCCTACAATGAGCAGTTCTTC. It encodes CASIPPGAHSYNEQFF. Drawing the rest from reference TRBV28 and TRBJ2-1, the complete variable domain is DVKVTQSSRYLVKRTGEKVFLECVQDMDHENMFWYRQDPGLGLRLIYFSYDVKMKEKGDIPEGYSVSREKKERFSLILESASTNQTSMYLCASIPPGAHSYNEQFFGPGTRLTVL.